This T cell receptor beta chain emerged from a study of CD8+CD57+ T cells in acquired aplastic anemia. Background on the study: On average, sorted CD4+ and CD8+ cells gave 3.2 ug of DNA.

The CDR3 region is 13 residues in length, termini included. From germline, CDR1 is SGHVS and CDR2 FQNEAQ. Genomic DNA constituted the template upon which TCR beta VDJ and CDR3 profiling was performed. Each CDR3 protein gets one entry after TCRdb re-called the reads with MiXCR. Counted here are some 410,000 distinct CDR3 sequences, around 72% occurring once; the ten biggest clones make up 4%. A word on this clonotype: The target antigen is unknown. The CDR3 does not end in the conserved phenylalanine or tryptophan, so this is likely a read error. Because the CDR3's place on the DNA is in doubt, the DNA is left out and the CDR3 is given as listed by TCRdb.

Notes on the study in general: Patients shared some 30 CD8+ CDR3 sequences with controls.

The chain couples TRBV7-8 to TRBJ2-7; the D segment call TRBD1 is taken from the table without a DNA check. The TCR sequence derives from a human donor in good health, serving as a control. Sample: sorted CD4+, CD8+, or CD8+CD57+ T cells (not recorded which) from PBMCs. CDR3 loop: CASSELGCRAQNL.